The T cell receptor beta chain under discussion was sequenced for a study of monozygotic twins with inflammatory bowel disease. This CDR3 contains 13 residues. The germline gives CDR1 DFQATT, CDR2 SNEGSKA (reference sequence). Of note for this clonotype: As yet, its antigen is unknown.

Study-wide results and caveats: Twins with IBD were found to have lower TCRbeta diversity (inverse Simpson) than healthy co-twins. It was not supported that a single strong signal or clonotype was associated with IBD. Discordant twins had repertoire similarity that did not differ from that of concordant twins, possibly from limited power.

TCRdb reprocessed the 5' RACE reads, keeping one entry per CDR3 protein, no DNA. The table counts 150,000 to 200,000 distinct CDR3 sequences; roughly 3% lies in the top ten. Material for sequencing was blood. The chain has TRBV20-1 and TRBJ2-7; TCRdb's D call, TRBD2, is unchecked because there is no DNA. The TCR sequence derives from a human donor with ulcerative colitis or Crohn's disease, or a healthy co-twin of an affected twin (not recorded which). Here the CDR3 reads CSASLAWGYEQYF.